Presented here are 15 T cell receptor beta chains from one specimen sequenced in a study of PD-1 blockade in classical Hodgkin lymphoma. This table comes from immunoSEQ multiplex PCR, and its TCRdb copy is limited to in-frame clones, with some not included. Here the sample spans around 70,000 clones, around 75% being singletons. Following autologous stem cell transplantation, relapse occurred in every patient, and exposure to brentuximab vedotin varied. The specimen was peripheral blood mononuclear cells (PBMCs), collected before the second cycle of nivolumab. These receptors came from a human donor with classical Hodgkin lymphoma.

The chain recombines TRBV9 with TRBJ2-2; no firm D call. The CDR3 has 12 residues. Trimming cost V 1 base and J 4 bases, with 2 bases left between them. Germline V lookup: CDR1 SGDLS, CDR2 YYNGEE. CDR3 residues: CASSVTTGELFF. Here the CDR3 DNA reads TGTGCCAGCAGCGTAACCACCGGGGAGCTGTTTTTT.

This sequence joins TRBV9 and TRBJ2-3; D possibly corresponds to TRBD2 (6 bases). Germline V gene data show CDR1 as SGDLS and CDR2 as YYNGEE. The CDR3 consists of 17 residues. Trimming left V 3 bases short and J 0 bases short, with 17 bases between. The CDR3 nucleotides are TGTGCCAGCAGCGGCCAAATAGCGGATGCTAGCACAGATACGCAGTATTTT. Its translation is CASSGQIADASTDTQYF. Full variable domain (missing parts from reference TRBV9 and TRBJ2-3): DSGVTQTPKHLITATGQRVTLRCSPRSGDLSVYWYQQSLDQGLQFLIQYYNGEERAKGNILERFSAQQFPDLHSELNLSSLELGDSALYFCASSGQIADASTDTQYFGPGTRLTVL.

V gene TRBV11-3 combines with J gene TRBJ1-6; possible D gene TRBD1, 5 bases. The CDR3 consists of 13 residues. Trimming took 2 bases from V and 8 from J, leaving 7 bases between them. Germline values: CDR1 SGHNT, CDR2 YENEEA. CDR3 coding DNA: TGTGCCAGCAGCTTACAGGGCCATTCACCCCTCCACTTT. This gives the protein CASSLQGHSPLHF.

The chain joins TRBV5-3 to TRBJ2-7; the match to TRBD1 covers 10 bases. TRBV5-3 belongs to the ORF category, with a function that is uncertain. There are 15 residues in the CDR3. Trimming cost V 4 bases and J 0 bases; bases outside gene matches: 4. CDR3 protein: CARSPGQGNSYEQYF. CDR3 coding DNA: TGTGCCAGAAGCCCGGGACAGGGGAACTCCTACGAGCAGTACTTC.

This clone was picked up a small number of times. This chain uses TRBV9 with TRBJ2-1; 8 nucleotides align to TRBD1. There are 12 residues in the CDR3. Germline CDR1 is SGDLS and CDR2 is YYNGEE. The junction had 4 bases not matched to a gene; V was cut back by 4 bases and J by 10 bases. For the CDR3, the DNA is TGTGCCAGCAGCTGGGGACAGGAGGAGCAGTTCTTC. It is translated as CASSWGQEEQFF.

J is TRBJ1-1 and V is TRBV15; unclear D gene. CDR3 length: 13 amino acids. V lost 5 bases to trimming and J lost 4 bases, with 11 bases between them. From germline, CDR1 is LNHNV and CDR2 YYDKDF (reference sequence). The CDR3 DNA reads TGTGCCACCAGCCCCGTCCAGTTCACTGAAGCTTTCTTT. Protein product: CATSPVQFTEAFF.

The gene calls are TRBV11-2 and TRBJ2-5, with D tentatively TRBD1 (5 bases). The germline CDR1 and CDR2 sequences are SGHAT and FQNNGV. This CDR3 comprises 15 residues. Trimming took 4 bases from V and 2 from J, leaving 14 bases between them. This CDR3 reads CASSSTEPSQETQYF. DNA of the CDR3: TGTGCCAGCAGCTCGACAGAACCCTCTCAAGAGACCCAGTACTTC.

The table lists this clone with a count of one. The gene calls are TRBV10-2 and TRBJ1-1; 8 bases fit TRBD1. The CDR3 has 13 amino acids. With 6 bases clipped from V and 6 bases from J, the junction kept 6 bases outside the gene matches. Looked up from germline, CDR1 is WSHSY and CDR2 is SAAADI. The CDR3 is CASSRTGNAEAFF. DNA for the CDR3: TGCGCCAGCAGCCGGACAGGGAATGCTGAAGCTTTCTTT.

This chain links TRBV6-1 with TRBJ2-7; perhaps TRBD1 as D (6 bases). V was trimmed by 6 bases and J by 3 bases, leaving 12 bases between them. CDR1 and CDR2 (germline): MNHNS, SASEGT. CDR3 length: 13 amino acids. The CDR3 DNA is TGTGCCAGCAGCCAGGGGCTATACTACGAGCAGTACTTC. Translation: CASSQGLYYEQYF.

This chain links TRBV4-2 with TRBJ2-3, with D hard to call. Germline V gives CDR1 LGHNA, CDR2 YNFKEQ. Trimming shortened V by 0 bases and J by 3 bases, and 4 bases separated the two germline ends. There are 13 residues in the CDR3. In nucleotides, the CDR3 is TGTGCCAGCAGCCAAGATCGGACAGATACGCAGTATTTT. It is translated as CASSQDRTDTQYF.

The chain combines TRBV9 with TRBJ2-5; possibly TRBD2 for D (6 bases). CDR1 and CDR2 (germline): SGDLS, YYNGEE. There are 14 residues in the CDR3. V lost 3 bases and J 3 bases, leaving 12 bases between the germline ends. The CDR3 DNA follows: TGTGCCAGCAGCGATGGTTGGGGGGAAGAGACCCAGTACTTC. The encoded protein is CASSDGWGEETQYF.

The rearrangement links TRBV28 to TRBJ1-2; 7 bases are a match to TRBD1. The length of the CDR3 is 17 residues. The germline CDR1 and CDR2 sequences are MDHEN and SYDVKM. V gave up 4 bases and J gave up 4 bases; unmatched junction bases: 15. Here the CDR3 DNA reads TGTGCCAGCAGTTATTTCCGGGGAAACAGGGGAATCTATGGCTACACCTTC. Encoded protein: CASSYFRGNRGIYGYTF.

CDR3 residues: CASSSGGGGLYEQYF. The CDR3 DNA follows: TGTGCCAGCAGTTCTGGCGGGGGGGGCTTATACGAGCAGTACTTC. This chain uses TRBV6-5 with TRBJ2-5; TRBD2 aligns across 9 bases. The J call may not be correct, given that the DNA end is closer to TRBJ2-7. This CDR3 has 15 residues. CDR1 MNHEY and CDR2 SVGAGI come from the germline V gene.

This clone was recorded once. The chain couples TRBV5-1 to TRBJ1-3; tentative D call: TRBD1 (5 bases). Trimming removed 0 bases at V and 4 bases at J, with 8 bases between. The length of the CDR3 is 14 residues. Germline lookup yields CDR1 SGHRS and CDR2 YFSETQ. The CDR3 coding sequence is TGCGCCAGCAGCTTGGCGGGGGACGGAAACACCATATATTTT. Encoded protein: CASSLAGDGNTIYF.

This clone was seen more than once but under ten times. The CDR3 DNA is TGTGCCAGCAGCTTATACGGGACAGGGACTGAAGCTTTCTTT. Amino acid sequence: CASSLYGTGTEAFF. The chain uses TRBV7-6 and TRBJ1-1; 9 bases line up with TRBD1. V gave up 2 bases and J gave up 5 bases; unmatched junction bases: 3. From germline, CDR1 is SGHVS and CDR2 FNYEAQ. This CDR3 has 14 residues.